This T cell receptor beta chain originates from a study of Graves' ophthalmopathy and Graves' hyperthyroidism. Study overall: Sampling took place at initial diagnosis, with peripheral blood obtained before any treatment.

Whole-study findings and limits: Ophthalmopathy progression was predicted by the model at 70.59% sensitivity and 72.22% specificity. Most thyroid clonotypes expanded beyond 0.001 frequency were also found in blood. A model of 13 signatures distinguished ophthalmopathy from stable hyperthyroidism at approximately 89% sensitivity and nearly 82% specificity.

This CDR3 region has 16 residues. Losses at the gene ends were 6 bases for V and 6 bases for J; bases not matched to a gene: 13. Germline CDR1 MNHNS, CDR2 SASEGT. Regarding this clonotype: Its target is not known.

Scientists amplified the TCR beta CDR3 regions from RNA transcripts. HTBI primers were used in a first-round RT-PCR, which preceded a second-round multiplex PCR. TCRdb ran MiXCR on the multiplex PCR reads and lists one entry per CDR3 protein. The sample shows approximately 210,000 distinct CDR3 sequences, under 30% of them seen only once. V is TRBV6-1 and J is TRBJ2-2; 7 bases match TRBD1. This receptor was taken from a man aged 45 to 65 with Graves' ophthalmopathy. The sequenced material came from peripheral blood. The CDR3 region is CASSPTRQGWAGELFF. In nucleotides, the CDR3 is TGTGCCAGCAGCCCAACTCGACAGGGATGGGCCGGGGAGCTGTTTTTT.